This T cell receptor beta chain stems from a study of Ad26.COV2.S vaccination and SARS-CoV-2 variants. The germline gives CDR1 SGHTA, CDR2 FQGNSA. V lost 1 base and J lost 6; bases outside the gene matches: 5. The CDR3 loop spans 15 amino acids. As for treatment: roughly 20 received Ad26.COV2.S at low or high dose, single or two shots; 5 received placebo; per-sample allocation not given. The investigators took samples on day 63 after the first vaccine or placebo injection. The protocol was immunoSEQ multiplex PCR, while the TCRdb copy is restricted to in-frame clones and leaves out a portion. This table has hundreds of thousands of clones, 89% appearing once.

The receptor was derived from a person between 18 and 65 years old who received the Ad26.COV2.S COVID-19 vaccine or a placebo. The specimen comprised peripheral blood, sampled in a trial of Ad26.COV2.S vaccine versus placebo. This chain connects TRBV7-2 to TRBJ2-2, with 7 bases matching TRBD2. The chain's CDR3 is CASSLGAGLAGELFF. CDR3 nucleotide sequence: TGTGCCAGCAGCTTAGGGGCAGGACTAGCCGGGGAGCTGTTTTTT.